Following are 31 T cell receptor beta chains from one sample sequenced in a study of OX40 agonist ivuxolimab in advanced cancers. Generated by immunoSEQ multiplex PCR, the TCRdb table keeps only in-frame clones and is missing some. Of 70,000 to 90,000 clones detected, 89% appear once; the ten largest clones hold roughly an eighth. The starting material was CD4+ or CD8+ T cells sorted from blood, obtained in a trial of the OX40 agonist ivuxolimab. These TCRs come from an adult with an advanced solid tumor such as melanoma, head and neck, liver or kidney cancer.

The rearrangement links TRBV19 to TRBJ2-5; 7 nucleotides agree with TRBD2. J gave up 5 bases and V 4 bases, and 7 bases lay outside the gene matches. CDR3 length equals 14 residues. Germline V gives CDR1 LNHDA, CDR2 SQIVND (reference sequence). This chain's CDR3 is CASSSTRGYETQYF. The CDR3 region has the DNA TGTGCCAGTAGTAGCACGCGGGGGTACGAGACCCAGTACTTC.

CDR3 sequence reads: CASSRLGTADYGYTF. DNA for the CDR3: TGTGCCAGCAGCCGCCTCGGGACAGCGGACTATGGCTACACCTTC. The V and J genes are TRBV4-2 and TRBJ1-2; 7 nucleotides line up with TRBD1. The CDR3 has 15 residues. V was pared by 4 bases and J by 3 bases, with 8 bases of the junction left unmatched. Germline CDR1 reads LGHNA; CDR2 reads YNFKEQ.

The chain joins TRBV2 to TRBJ2-1, with TRBD2 matching 9 bases. With V trimmed by 3 bases and J by 8 bases, 8 bases remained unmatched. Germline CDR1 SNHLY, CDR2 FYNNEI. The CDR3 totals 15 residues. CDR3 region: CASSDVGLALDEQFF. CDR3 nucleotides: TGTGCCAGCAGTGACGTAGGACTAGCGTTGGATGAGCAGTTCTTC.

The rearrangement links TRBV5-4 to TRBJ2-7; D is ambiguous. The germline gives CDR1 SGHNT, CDR2 YYREEE (reference sequence). The CDR3 has 14 residues. V lost 0 bases, J lost 4 bases, and 11 bases lay in between. The CDR3 DNA is TGTGCCAGCAGCTTGGGGGATAGTTTATACGAGCAGTACTTC. Translated, it gives CASSLGDSLYEQYF.

The V call is TRBV2, the J call TRBJ2-1, with TRBD2 identical over 12 bases. Trimming at V came to 6 bases and at J to 0 bases, leaving 12 bases not matched to a gene. Per germline, CDR1 SNHLY and CDR2 FYNNEI. The CDR3 extends over 19 amino acids. CDR3 in amino acids: CASRAGTSGYFSSYNEQFF. The DNA for the CDR3 is TGTGCCAGCAGAGCCGGGACTAGCGGGTACTTCAGCTCCTACAATGAGCAGTTCTTC. The full variable domain, in which reference TRBV2 and TRBJ2-1 provide the parts outside the CDR3, is EPEVTQTPSHQVTQMGQEVILRCVPISNHLYFYWYRQILGQKVEFLVSFYNNEISEKSEIFDDQFSVERPDGSNFTLKIRSTKLEDSAMYFCASRAGTSGYFSSYNEQFFGPGTRLTVL.

The V call is TRBV6-6, the J call TRBJ2-7; 7 bases are a match to TRBD1. The CDR3 extends over 15 amino acids. Germline CDR1 reads MNHNY; CDR2 reads SVGAGI (reference sequence). J gave up 2 bases and V 2 bases, and 6 bases lay outside the gene matches. The CDR3 spells CASSYEGQPPYEQYF. The CDR3 DNA is TGTGCCAGCAGTTACGAGGGACAGCCTCCCTACGAGCAGTACTTC.

The J gene is TRBJ2-5, the V gene TRBV10-3; 8 positions match TRBD2. The V segment lost 0 bases and the J segment 7 bases; nucleotides outside the gene matches: 10. There are 16 residues in the CDR3. Germline CDR1 is ENHRY and CDR2 is SYGVKD. The CDR3 region is CAISESPSGGLPTQYF. As DNA, the CDR3 is TGTGCCATCAGTGAGTCTCCAAGCGGGGGTCTCCCGACCCAGTACTTC.

The chain uses TRBV18 and TRBJ1-5; the D gene is possibly TRBD1 (5 bases). Deletions cut 0 bases from V and 3 bases from J, with 6 bases between. The CDR3 extends over 14 amino acids. In germline, CDR1 is KGHSH, CDR2 LQKENI. The CDR3 sequence is CASSPPGDNQPQHF. DNA for the CDR3: TGTGCCAGCTCACCACCGGGGGACAATCAGCCCCAGCATTTT.

As regards this clone: This CDR3 is also generated by other DNA sequences in the sample. The chain's CDR3 is CASSLGLAGGDTQYF. CDR3 nucleotides: TGTGCCAGCAGCTTAGGCCTAGCGGGGGGAGATACGCAGTATTTT. This chain links TRBV7-9 with TRBJ2-3, with TRBD2 identical over 11 bases. V lost 1 base and J lost 5; bases outside the gene matches: 2. There are 15 residues in the CDR3. Germline CDR1 is SEHNR and CDR2 is FQNEAQ (reference sequence).

The chain carries TRBV11-2 and TRBJ2-3; D unclear. This CDR3 has 11 amino acids. Trimming removed 5 bases at V and 6 bases at J, with 6 bases between. In germline, CDR1 is SGHAT, CDR2 FQNNGV. CDR3 residues: CASSPGDTQYF. As DNA, the CDR3 is TGTGCCAGCAGCCCCGGGGATACGCAGTATTTT. Full variable domain (missing parts from reference TRBV11-2 and TRBJ2-3): EAGVAQSPRYKIIEKRQSVAFWCNPISGHATLYWYQQILGQGPKLLIQFQNNGVVDDSQLPKDRFSAERLKGVDSTLKIQPAKLEDSAVYLCASSPGDTQYFGPGTRLTVL.

This clone was seen only a few times. V and J are TRBV14 and TRBJ1-6; 7 positions agree with TRBD1. The CDR3 sequence is 15 residues long. The junction had 5 bases not matched to a gene; V was cut back by 1 base and J by 8 bases. The V gene's germline CDR1 is SGHDN and CDR2 FVKESK. The CDR3 DNA reads TGTGCCAGCAGCCAAGGACAGGGCATATATTCACCCCTCCACTTT. As protein: CASSQGQGIYSPLHF.

This clone was seen a few times. The chain uses TRBV29-1 and TRBJ2-7; 10 positions agree with TRBD2. This CDR3 region has 15 residues. With V trimmed by 4 bases and J by 5 bases, 11 bases remained unmatched. CDR1 and CDR2 from the germline V gene are SQVTM and ANQGSEA. This CDR3 is CSVGSKIAGGDEQYF. Here the CDR3 DNA reads TGCAGCGTTGGATCGAAGATAGCGGGAGGAGACGAGCAGTACTTC.

The CDR3 loop is CASSPSWGASYNEQFF. CDR3 nucleotide sequence: TGTGCCAGCAGCCCCTCATGGGGGGCCTCCTACAATGAGCAGTTCTTC. J is TRBJ2-1 and V is TRBV7-9, with D possibly called TRBD1 or TRBD2 (6 bases each). The CDR3 is made up of 16 amino acids. The germline V gene encodes CDR1 SEHNR and CDR2 FQNEAQ (reference sequence). V was clipped by 5 bases and J by 0 bases, with 14 bases between them.

The rearrangement joins TRBV19 to TRBJ2-3, with 8 positions matching TRBD1. Germline values: CDR1 LNHDA, CDR2 SQIVND (reference sequence). The CDR3 extends over 21 amino acids. Trimming at V came to 4 bases and at J to 0 bases, leaving 21 bases not matched to a gene. CDR3 DNA: TGTGCCAGTAGTACGACCCGGCCCCGACCCGGGACAGGCACTAGCACAGATACGCAGTATTTT. It specifies CASSTTRPRPGTGTSTDTQYF.

This chain links TRBV5-8 with TRBJ2-5, with D unresolved. The germline CDR1 and CDR2 sequences are SGHTS and YDEGEE. The CDR3 consists of 14 residues. The V end lost 5 bases, the J end lost 3 bases, and 14 bases lay between the germline ends. In DNA, the CDR3 is TGTGCCAGCAGTTCCTCTGAAAGGGAAGAGACCCAGTACTTC. Protein: CASSSSEREETQYF.

This sequence joins TRBV6-4 and TRBJ1-2; 8 nucleotides line up with TRBD1. The CDR3 runs 13 residues. Germline lookup yields CDR1 MRHNA and CDR2 SNTAGT. After removal of 6 bases from V and 7 bases from J, the junction contained 7 bases not matched to a gene. CDR3 sequence reads: CASRAGQGFGYTF. The CDR3 DNA reads as TGTGCCAGCAGGGCCGGACAGGGCTTTGGCTACACCTTC.

The rearrangement links TRBV11-2 to TRBJ2-5; D is unclear. Deletions cut 3 bases from V and 7 bases from J, with 15 bases between. The CDR3 loop spans 14 amino acids. Germline-derived CDR1 and CDR2 are SGHAT and FQNNGV. CDR3 sequence: CASSLRYAEGTQYF. In DNA form, the CDR3 reads TGTGCCAGCAGCTTGAGATATGCGGAAGGGACCCAGTACTTC.

The chain joins TRBV5-1 to TRBJ1-4; D call uncertain. This CDR3 has 16 residues. Germline V gene sequence: CDR1 SGHRS, CDR2 YFSETQ. Trimming stripped 4 bases from V and 8 bases from J, with 21 bases between. CDR3: CASSRYGRREGEKLFF. The CDR3, as DNA: TGCGCCAGCAGCCGTTACGGAAGGAGGGAGGGAGAAAAACTGTTTTTT.

The chain recombines TRBV5-5 with TRBJ2-1; TRBD1 aligns across 9 bases. Germline V gene lookup returns CDR1 SGHKS and CDR2 YYEKEE (reference sequence). CDR3 length equals 15 residues. V was pared by 4 bases and J by 4 bases, with 6 bases of the junction left unmatched. The chain's CDR3 is CASSRTGTGYNEQFF. Written as DNA, the CDR3 is TGTGCCAGCAGCCGAACCGGGACAGGGTACAATGAGCAGTTCTTC.

V gene TRBV7-9 combines with J gene TRBJ2-7; 10 bases fit TRBD1. In germline, CDR1 is SEHNR, CDR2 FQNEAQ (reference sequence). This CDR3 comprises 18 residues. V lost 3 bases, J lost 0 bases, and 11 bases stayed unmatched. The DNA of the CDR3 is TGTGCCAGCAGCTTCCGGGACAGGGGTACTCTGAGCTCCTACGAGCAGTACTTC. Its translation: CASSFRDRGTLSSYEQYF. Combining the CDR3 with reference TRBV7-9 and TRBJ2-7 gives the whole variable domain DTGVSQNPRHKITKRGQNVTFRCDPISEHNRLYWYRQTLGQGPEFLTYFQNEAQLEKSRLLSDRFSAERPKGSFSTLEIQRTEQGDSAMYLCASSFRDRGTLSSYEQYFGPGTRLTVT.

The chain uses TRBV19 and TRBJ2-1, with D perhaps matching TRBD1 (6 bases). The V and J ends lost 9 bases and 2 bases respectively, with 17 bases between them. The CDR3 loop spans 15 amino acids. Per germline, CDR1 LNHDA and CDR2 SQIVND (reference sequence). Here the CDR3 reads CASAQGLVAYNEQFF. CDR3 bases: TGTGCCAGCGCCCAGGGGCTAGTTGCCTACAATGAGCAGTTCTTC.

V gene TRBV18 combines with J gene TRBJ1-2, with D uncertain. Trimming removed 6 bases from V and 4 bases from J, with 9 bases in between. CDR3 length: 12 residues. Germline CDR1 and CDR2: KGHSH and LQKENI. This chain's CDR3 is CASSPDLYGYTF. The CDR3 nucleotides are TGTGCCAGCTCTCCCGACCTCTATGGCTACACCTTC.

The gene calls are TRBV7-2 and TRBJ1-5; no definite D call. The CDR3 spans 13 residues. Germline CDR1 and CDR2: SGHTA and FQGNSA. V was pared by 5 bases and J by 7 bases, with 12 bases between. This chain's CDR3 is CASSPRHSQPQHF. CDR3 in DNA: TGTGCCAGCAGCCCAAGACATTCCCAGCCCCAGCATTTT.

The chain joins TRBV5-1 to TRBJ2-3; maybe TRBD1 (6 bases). V shed 0 bases and J shed 4 bases, with 9 bases lying between them. Germline V lookup: CDR1 SGHRS, CDR2 YFSETQ. CDR3 length: 14 residues. The CDR3 sequence is CASSLAQGPDTQYF. DNA for the CDR3: TGCGCCAGCAGCTTGGCACAGGGACCAGATACGCAGTATTTT.

This rearrangement joins TRBV5-1 to TRBJ1-1, with D uncertain. Trimming cost V 0 bases and J 3 bases, with 12 bases left between them. CDR1 SGHRS and CDR2 YFSETQ come from the germline V gene. CDR3 length: 15 amino acids. This CDR3 reads CASSLEGIGDTEAFF. CDR3 DNA sequence: TGCGCCAGCAGCTTGGAAGGGATTGGGGACACTGAAGCTTTCTTT.

The J gene is TRBJ2-7, the V gene TRBV6-6; 10 bases fit TRBD1. Germline V gives CDR1 MNHNY, CDR2 SVGAGI (reference sequence). V lost 3 bases, J lost 4 bases, and 6 bases stayed unmatched. There are 15 residues in the CDR3. CDR3 DNA: TGTGCCAGCAGTTATTACGGGACAGGGGCGTACGAGCAGTACTTC. Protein sequence: CASSYYGTGAYEQYF.

V usage is TRBV7-2 and J usage is TRBJ2-7; D call uncertain. The germline V gene encodes CDR1 SGHTA and CDR2 FQGNSA. This CDR3 spans 13 amino acids. The V and J ends lost 1 base and 7 bases respectively, with 11 bases between them. The CDR3 coding sequence is TGTGCCAGCAGCTTAGAAAGTCTGATGGAGCAGTACTTC. Its protein is CASSLESLMEQYF.

The chain recombines TRBV11-3 with TRBJ2-7; 7 nucleotides line up with TRBD1. Germline lookup yields CDR1 SGHNT and CDR2 YENEEA. The CDR3 contains 14 residues. After removal of 5 bases from V and 0 bases from J, the junction contained 4 bases not matched to a gene. CDR3 coding DNA: TGTGCCAGCAGCACGGGACAGAGCTCCTACGAGCAGTACTTC. Translation gives CASSTGQSSYEQYF.

The chain combines TRBV9 with TRBJ2-5; D is ambiguous. Between the trimmed V and J ends, which lost 3 bases and 5 bases, there was a span of 11 bases. The germline CDR1 and CDR2 sequences are SGDLS and YYNGEE. This CDR3 comprises 13 residues. The CDR3 loop reads CASSDISVETQYF. The CDR3, as DNA: TGTGCCAGCAGCGACATCAGTGTGGAGACCCAGTACTTC. The full variable domain, its missing parts supplied by reference TRBV9 and TRBJ2-5, is DSGVTQTPKHLITATGQRVTLRCSPRSGDLSVYWYQQSLDQGLQFLIQYYNGEERAKGNILERFSAQQFPDLHSELNLSSLELGDSALYFCASSDISVETQYFGPGTRLLVL.

The chain links TRBV5-5 to TRBJ1-1, with D hard to call. This CDR3 has 16 residues. Trimming stripped 4 bases from V and 1 base from J, with 17 bases between. Germline V gene lookup returns CDR1 SGHKS and CDR2 YYEKEE (reference sequence). The CDR3 nucleotides are TGTGCCAGCAGCCGCCAGGCCACCCCGTCGAACACTGAAGCTTTCTTT. It encodes CASSRQATPSNTEAFF.

The rearrangement uses TRBV11-2 and TRBJ1-3, with D unclear. The CDR3 is 15 residues long. Germline lookup yields CDR1 SGHAT and CDR2 FQNNGV. Trimming cost V 7 bases and J 0 bases, with 13 bases left between them. The CDR3 protein is CASTSRTSSGNTIYF. DNA of the CDR3: TGTGCCAGCACCTCCCGCACAAGCTCTGGAAACACCATATATTTT.